Sequencing of this T cell receptor beta chain was carried out in a study of blood T cell repertoires in COVID-19. About the research overall: Researchers got acute and convalescent COVID-19 samples from the United States, Italy and Spain. Sources were T cells, B-cell-depleted T cells, or PBMCs; the material itself was cDNA or gDNA.

From germline, CDR1 is MNHEY and CDR2 SMNVEV (reference sequence). This CDR3 has 15 amino acids. V was clipped by 5 bases and J by 3 bases; unmatched bases: 6. In the original workflow: Reference gene primer amplification gave estimated nucleated cell counts. The method was immunoSEQ multiplex PCR; TCRdb's version includes in-frame clones alone and lacks a portion of them. D and trimming were read from the DNA, whereas the V and J calls and clone size are those reported in that table. The table includes over 150,000 clones, 65% to 85% detected once. The chain carries TRBV27 and TRBJ1-5, with TRBD1 matching over 8 bases. Sequenced: peripheral blood. The receptor was derived from an elderly woman with active or convalescent COVID-19. The CDR3 region has the DNA TGTGCCAGCAGTCCTGGGACAGGTATCAATCAGCCCCAGCATTTT. It codes for CASSPGTGINQPQHF.